This T cell receptor beta chain was observed in a study of T cells after yellow fever vaccination. Study-wide results and caveats: The study noted that FACS-sorted repertoires could contain abundant clonotypes contaminating from the bulk population. Although the secondary response was weaker, it peaked faster, at day 5 versus 15.

The CDR3 contains 14 residues. Germline V gives CDR1 SQVTM, CDR2 ANQGSEA. V lost 6 bases to trimming and J lost 9 bases; unmatched junction nucleotides: 14. This clonotype was detected ten times or more. Its target is not known. A universal primer site and UMIs were added as TCR cDNA was made by 5'RACE template switching. TCRdb processed the 5' RACE reads anew with MiXCR; each CDR3 protein has one entry. This sample has a few hundred thousand distinct CDR3 sequences, with around a sixth found just once. Sequenced here: PBMCs, sampled before the yellow fever booster vaccination. The clonotype comes from a man aged 18 to 35 who received the YFV17D yellow fever vaccine. This sequence joins TRBV29-1 and TRBJ2-4, with 7 bases aligning to TRBD1. The CDR3 loop is CSVNWRETGLIQYF. CDR3 bases: TGCAGCGTCAATTGGCGCGAGACAGGGCTCATTCAGTACTTC. The full variable domain, in which reference TRBV29-1 and TRBJ2-4 provide the parts outside the CDR3, is SAVISQKPSRDICQRGTSLTIQCQVDSQVTMMFWYRQQPGQSLTLIATANQGSEATYESGFVIDKFPISRPNLTFSTLTVSNMSPEDSSIYLCSVNWRETGLIQYFGAGTRLSVL.